One sample yielded the 9 T cell receptor beta chains listed below, sequenced in a study of patients and donors after allogeneic stem cell transplantation. From the RT-PCR reads, TCRdb called clonotypes with MiXCR, one entry per CDR3 protein. The repertoire includes 800,000 to 1,000,000 distinct CDR3 sequences, 18% of them detected once, and 5.5% to 6.5% sits in the top ten. The sequencing sample was made of blood, either unsorted or a sorted T cell fraction (not recorded which). The origin of the receptors is a human donor who was either an allogeneic HSCT recipient or a stem cell or donor lymphocyte infusion donor (not recorded which). It is not recorded whose cells these are; they may come from a transplant donor.

The chain carries TRBV20-1 and TRBJ2-7; D possibly corresponds to TRBD1 (6 bases). The CDR3 extends over 15 amino acids. V lost 3 bases and J lost 5, with 20 bases in between. CDR1 and CDR2 (germline): DFQATT, SNEGSKA (reference sequence). CDR3 sequence (DNA): TGCAGTGCTAGGGGGGCGGAAGGGAGAATCAACGAGCAGTACTTC. Its protein is CSARGAEGRINEQYF.

The chain joins TRBV7-2 to TRBJ1-6; no clear D. In germline, CDR1 is SGHTA, CDR2 FQGNSA. This CDR3 is built from 12 residues. Trimming cost V 3 bases and J 10 bases, with 7 bases left between them. The CDR3 spells CASSLARSPLHF. CDR3 coding DNA: TGTGCCAGCAGCTTGGCTCGCTCACCCCTCCACTTT.

The gene calls are TRBV12-3 or TRBV12-4 and TRBJ2-3; TRBD2 matches at 9 bases. The CDR3 totals 16 residues. Trimming at V came to 4 bases and at J to 4 bases, leaving 9 bases not matched to a gene. The CDR3 sequence is CASSSDGAGGADTQYF. CDR3 in DNA: TGTGCCAGCAGTTCAGATGGGGCGGGAGGGGCAGATACGCAGTATTTT.

This clonotype occurred many times. The chain is built from TRBV20-1 and TRBJ1-1; D unresolved. CDR1 DFQATT and CDR2 SNEGSKA come from the germline V gene (reference sequence). This CDR3 has 14 amino acids. V was trimmed by 0 bases and J by 1 base, leaving 9 bases between them. The CDR3 DNA is TGCAGTGCTAGAGATCGGCGGGGGAACACTGAAGCTTTCTTT. Protein product: CSARDRRGNTEAFF.

The chain is built from TRBV5-1 and TRBJ2-3, with D possibly TRBD1 on 6 matching bases. This CDR3 spans 14 amino acids. V was cut by 3 bases and J by 4 bases, with 12 bases left in between. Germline CDR1 is SGHRS and CDR2 is YFSETQ. The CDR3 coding sequence is TGCGCCAGCAGCTCGGTTAGGGGGTCAGATACGCAGTATTTT. Its translation is CASSSVRGSDTQYF.

In this sample, this clonotype turned up once. The chain couples TRBV5-6 to TRBJ1-2, with TRBD1 matching over 8 bases. Germline values: CDR1 SGHDT, CDR2 YYEEEE. CDR3 size: 15 residues. V shed 5 bases, J shed 7 bases, and the junction held 13 bases outside the gene matches. CDR3 sequence (DNA): TGTGCCAGCAGTGTCGGACAGGGAAGGATGGGTGGCTACACCTTC. Translating gives CASSVGQGRMGGYTF.

This clonotype has ten or more counts. The rearrangement links TRBV12-3 or TRBV12-4 to TRBJ2-1, with 10 positions matching TRBD2. V shed 2 bases, J shed 9 bases, and the junction held 4 bases outside the gene matches. CDR3 size: 14 residues. This CDR3 reads CASSLRLAGSEQFF. The CDR3 DNA sequence: TGTGCCAGCAGTTTAAGACTAGCGGGCAGTGAGCAGTTCTTC.

This clonotype was detected only a few times. The chain carries TRBV7-2 and TRBJ1-1; no clear D. The CDR3 runs to 14 residues. The V and J ends lost 0 bases and 4 bases respectively, with 9 bases between them. The germline V gene encodes CDR1 SGHTA and CDR2 FQGNSA. This CDR3 reads CASSLARDTTEAFF. CDR3 nucleotides: TGTGCCAGCAGCTTAGCGCGGGATACCACTGAAGCTTTCTTT.

The V and J genes are TRBV7-6 and TRBJ2-1; 11 bases line up with TRBD2. The CDR3 runs 13 residues. The V gene's germline CDR1 is SGHVS and CDR2 FNYEAQ. V shed 9 bases, J shed 6 bases, and the junction held 4 bases outside the gene matches. DNA of the CDR3: TGTGCCAGTACTAGCGGGGGCACCAATGAGCAGTTCTTC. Translation: CASTSGGTNEQFF.